This record concerns one T cell receptor (beta chain) sequence. Its matching antigen is unknown. The CDR3 is 14 residues long. J was trimmed by 7 bases and V by 10 bases; bases with no gene match: 10. Per the germline V gene, CDR1 is SNHLY and CDR2 is FYNNEI. The data belong to a study of shared clonotypes between healthy human individuals. The assay ran at deep level. It was across several immunoSEQ plates that each subset's genomic DNA was evenly split. The data were produced by immunoSEQ multiplex PCR, yet TCRdb's version contains in-frame clones alone and is incomplete. The sample has 1.5 million to 1.9 million clones; nearly 99% are singletons. Whole-study findings and limits: Generally, naive subsets came out with larger estimated richness than memory subsets. The naive CD4 repertoires of a handful of donors were compared, and around 5% of clonotypes were shared.

The TCR comes from a man younger than 45 in good health. The material sequenced was naive CD4+ T cells sorted from blood. Sample subset: CD45RA+ positively selected. The V and J genes are TRBV2 and TRBJ2-1, with 10 bases matching TRBD2. For the CDR3, the DNA is TGTGCCACTACGCCGGGACTAGCGACTAATGAGCAGTTCTTC. This sequence encodes CATTPGLATNEQFF.